This entry features one T cell receptor (beta chain) sequence. Its specificity is unknown. Treatment noted: approximately nine-day PBMC culture with coronavirus spike peptide pools or control peptides (ViraFEST assay). The unexposed donor gave CD4+ T cells before the COVID-19 pandemic (2011-2018). Following expansion of antigen-specific T cells with peptide pools, ViraFEST then sequenced TCRs. This specimen comes from a study of vaccination and CD4 T cells after COVID-19. Study details: Each individual in the study obtained two doses of BNT162b2 or mRNA-1273 vaccine. Each control culture was treated with a CEFX pool, an HIV-1 Nef pool, or no peptide.

This CDR3 comprises 12 residues. CDR1 is KGHSH and CDR2 is LQKENI in the germline V gene. Deletions cut 8 bases from V and 3 bases from J, with 10 bases between. Sequencing of DNA taken from cultured CD4+ T cells relied on the Oncomine TCR Beta short-read assay. TCRdb reanalysed the PCR reads using MiXCR and keeps one entry per CDR3 protein. The sample includes around 2,000 distinct CDR3 sequences, 20% of them seen just once. Study conclusions and caveats: Researchers looked at relatively few convalescent patients and had no early post-infection timepoints.

The sample taken for sequencing was CD4+ T cells from blood, cultured in vitro. The chain uses TRBV18 and TRBJ2-5; no clear D gene. The clonotype originates from a human donor in good health. The CDR3 region has the DNA TGTGCCAGCGCCCCGGAGAAAGAGACCCAGTACTTC. Translated: CASAPEKETQYF.